A single sample gave rise to the 9 T cell receptor beta chains below, sequenced in a study of cytomegalovirus exposure and HLA in healthy donors. With 60 Vbeta and 13 Jbeta primers, the PCR was carried out. Sequencing used immunoSEQ multiplex PCR; TCRdb keeps in-frame clones, though not all of them. The profile shows about 150,000 clones, around nine tenths of them singletons. Sequenced: PBMCs. The receptor set was obtained from a young woman in good health and CMV-seronegative.

This chain links TRBV7-8 with TRBJ2-3, with TRBD1 matching over 8 bases. V was pared by 2 bases and J by 1 base, with 2 bases of the junction left unmatched. In germline, CDR1 is SGHVS, CDR2 FQNEAQ. CDR3 length: 15 amino acids. CDR3 nucleotide sequence: TGTGCCAGCAGCTTAACGGGACAGGGCACAGATACGCAGTATTTT. Its translation is CASSLTGQGTDTQYF.

This clone was found once. The chain joins TRBV5-1 to TRBJ2-1; the match to TRBD2 covers 12 bases. Looked up from germline, CDR1 is SGHRS and CDR2 is YFSETQ. This CDR3 comprises 17 residues. Trimming cost V 5 bases and J 6 bases; bases outside gene matches: 12. The CDR3 loop reads CASRRLAGVRGGNEQFF. For the CDR3, the DNA is TGCGCCAGCAGACGACTAGCGGGAGTTCGTGGTGGCAATGAGCAGTTCTTC. The full variable domain, rest sourced from reference TRBV5-1 and TRBJ2-1, is KAGVTQTPRYLIKTRGQQVTLSCSPISGHRSVSWYQQTPGQGLQFLFEYFSETQRNKGNFPGRFSGRQFSNSRSEMNVSTLELGDSALYLCASRRLAGVRGGNEQFFGPGTRLTVL.

The gene calls are TRBV28 and TRBJ1-2; a weak D match, TRBD1 (5 bases). Trimming removed 2 bases at V and 5 bases at J, with 9 bases between. The CDR3 is 13 amino acids. Per the germline V gene, CDR1 is MDHEN and CDR2 is SYDVKM. DNA of the CDR3: TGTGCCAGCAGTTTAGGGGAGGGGTATGGCTACACCTTC. The encoded protein is CASSLGEGYGYTF.

This clone was seen once. The rearrangement uses TRBV28 and TRBJ2-1, with TRBD1 matching over 8 bases. CDR1 MDHEN and CDR2 SYDVKM come from the germline V gene. The CDR3 has 13 amino acids. The V gene end was trimmed by 4 bases and the J gene end by 9 bases; junction bases not matched to a gene: 5. CDR3 region: CASSSHRGTEQFF. The CDR3 bases are TGTGCCAGCAGTTCTCACAGGGGGACTGAGCAGTTCTTC. Full variable domain (missing parts from reference TRBV28 and TRBJ2-1): DVKVTQSSRYLVKRTGEKVFLECVQDMDHENMFWYRQDPGLGLRLIYFSYDVKMKEKGDIPEGYSVSREKKERFSLILESASTNQTSMYLCASSSHRGTEQFFGPGTRLTVL.

The V call is TRBV28, the J call TRBJ2-1; D not certain. Germline values: CDR1 MDHEN, CDR2 SYDVKM. The V end was cut by 6 bases, the J end by 10 bases, with 10 bases between. This CDR3 spans 11 amino acids. Written as DNA, the CDR3 is TGTGCCAGCAGAAACCGAGGCGAGCAGTTCTTC. Protein sequence: CASRNRGEQFF.

This chain's CDR3 is CASSLGQVQETQYF. CDR3 nucleotides: TGTGCCAGCAGTTTAGGACAGGTCCAAGAGACCCAGTACTTC. The chain combines TRBV28 with TRBJ2-5; 7 bases fit TRBD1. The CDR3 spans 14 residues. V lost 2 bases, J lost 1 base, and 1 base stayed unmatched. Germline V lookup: CDR1 MDHEN, CDR2 SYDVKM.

The chain links TRBV6-1 to TRBJ1-6, with 8 bases matching TRBD1. The germline gives CDR1 MNHNS, CDR2 SASEGT. There are 16 residues in the CDR3. The ends lost 3 bases at V and 8 bases at J; junction bases unmatched: 9. CDR3 region: CASSDRDRTAYSPLHF. The CDR3 DNA sequence: TGTGCCAGCAGTGACAGGGACAGGACAGCTTATTCACCCCTCCACTTT.

V usage is TRBV27 and J usage is TRBJ1-5, with D unresolved. V lost 5 bases and J 6 bases, leaving 14 bases between the germline ends. This CDR3 region has 14 residues. Germline V gene data show CDR1 as MNHEY and CDR2 as SMNVEV (reference sequence). CDR3 DNA: TGTGCCAGCAGTATGCTCGGCGGAACTCAGCCCCAGCATTTT. It is translated as CASSMLGGTQPQHF.

The chain uses TRBV2 and TRBJ2-2; TRBD1 agrees at 8 bases. J gave up 1 base and V 5 bases, and 12 bases lay outside the gene matches. The CDR3 extends over 18 amino acids. The germline gives CDR1 SNHLY, CDR2 FYNNEI. The CDR3 spells CASSWDRFWSENTGELFF. The CDR3, as DNA: TGTGCCAGCAGTTGGGACAGGTTCTGGTCTGAGAACACCGGGGAGCTGTTTTTT.